The rows below give T cell receptor beta chains drawn from one sample of a study of cytomegalovirus exposure and HLA in healthy donors. The data were produced by immunoSEQ multiplex PCR, yet TCRdb's version contains in-frame clones alone and is incomplete. The sample has 110,000 to 150,000 clones, roughly 87% seen once. Specimen: PBMCs. Receptors were obtained from a woman in her late teens or twenties in good health and CMV-seropositive. CDR3s include the opening cysteine and the closing phenylalanine or tryptophan. Fields, in order: clone size, V gene, D gene, J gene, CDR3 protein, CDR3 DNA. D genes are given only for firm matches. Rows give clone size only sometimes, using once, few, many, or a class for an expanded clone.

abundance: once; v_gene: TRBV5-8; d_gene: TRBD1; j_gene: TRBJ1-2; CDR3aa: CASSSRTGTYGYTF; CDR3nt: TGTGCCAGCAGCTCGCGGACAGGGACCTATGGCTACACCTTC
abundance: .; v_gene: TRBV30; d_gene: TRBD1; j_gene: TRBJ2-7; CDR3aa: CAWSSRMGYPGQRLYF; CDR3nt: TGTGCCTGGAGTTCCCGGATGGGTTACCCGGGACAGAGACTGTACTTC
abundance: .; v_gene: TRBV7-6; d_gene: .; j_gene: TRBJ1-6; CDR3aa: CASSSRYNSPLHF; CDR3nt: TGTGCCAGCAGCTCGCGTTATAATTCACCCCTCCACTTT
abundance: few; v_gene: TRBV6-5; d_gene: .; j_gene: TRBJ1-2; CDR3aa: CASSYGRDYGYTF; CDR3nt: TGTGCCAGCAGTTACGGGAGGGACTATGGCTACACCTTC
abundance: .; v_gene: TRBV11-2; d_gene: .; j_gene: TRBJ1-6; CDR3aa: CASSLGGSDSPLHF; CDR3nt: TGTGCCAGCAGCCTAGGAGGATCCGATTCACCCCTCCACTTT
abundance: .; v_gene: TRBV7-2; d_gene: TRBD1; j_gene: TRBJ1-3; CDR3aa: CASSPNRGHGNTIYF; CDR3nt: TGTGCCAGCAGTCCCAACAGGGGGCATGGAAACACCATATATTTT
abundance: .; v_gene: TRBV4-1; d_gene: TRBD1; j_gene: TRBJ2-2; CDR3aa: CASSQAVQGARTGELFF; CDR3nt: TGCGCCAGCAGCCAGGCCGTCCAGGGGGCGCGGACCGGGGAGCTGTTTTTT
abundance: .; v_gene: TRBV5-4; d_gene: TRBD1; j_gene: TRBJ2-7; CDR3aa: CASSGTGSSYEQYF; CDR3nt: TGTGCCAGCTCCGGGACAGGGAGTTCCTACGAGCAGTACTTC
abundance: .; v_gene: TRBV11-2; d_gene: .; j_gene: TRBJ1-6; CDR3aa: CASSPWQTLNNSPLHF; CDR3nt: TGTGCCAGCAGCCCCTGGCAGACTCTCAACAATTCACCCCTCCACTTT
abundance: few; v_gene: TRBV28; d_gene: .; j_gene: TRBJ1-6; CDR3aa: CATVPGLLNSPLHF; CDR3nt: TGTGCCACAGTCCCGGGACTGCTTAATTCACCCCTCCACTTT
abundance: .; v_gene: TRBV4-1; d_gene: TRBD1; j_gene: TRBJ2-7; CDR3aa: CASSQSADRERSYEQYF; CDR3nt: TGCGCCAGCAGCCAGTCGGCAGACAGGGAAAGGTCTTACGAGCAGTACTTC
abundance: .; v_gene: TRBV6-4; d_gene: .; j_gene: TRBJ2-3; CDR3aa: CASSEEQGGTDTQYF; CDR3nt: TGTGCCAGCAGTGAGGAACAGGGTGGTACAGATACGCAGTATTTT
abundance: .; v_gene: TRBV9; d_gene: TRBD2; j_gene: TRBJ2-3; CDR3aa: CASSVGHSGGADTQYF; CDR3nt: TGTGCCAGCAGCGTAGGGCATAGCGGGGGGGCAGATACGCAGTATTTT
abundance: once; v_gene: TRBV5-4; d_gene: .; j_gene: TRBJ1-1; CDR3aa: CASSLGAGPITEAFF; CDR3nt: TGTGCCAGCAGCTTGGGAGCAGGGCCGATTACTGAAGCTTTCTTT
abundance: .; v_gene: TRBV2; d_gene: .; j_gene: TRBJ2-7; CDR3aa: CASSENNSYEQYF; CDR3nt: TGTGCCAGCAGTGAAAACAACAGCTACGAGCAGTACTTC
abundance: few; v_gene: TRBV28; d_gene: TRBD1; j_gene: TRBJ1-4; CDR3aa: CASSLGQGLFF; CDR3nt: TGTGCCAGCAGTTTAGGACAGGGGCTGTTTTTT
abundance: .; v_gene: TRBV6-5; d_gene: .; j_gene: TRBJ1-5; CDR3aa: CASSYRGLGQPQHF; CDR3nt: TGTGCCAGCAGTTACAGGGGATTGGGTCAGCCCCAGCATTTT
abundance: .; v_gene: TRBV25-1; d_gene: .; j_gene: TRBJ1-4; CDR3aa: CASSRGNEKLFF; CDR3nt: TGTGCCAGCAGTAGGGGGAATGAAAAACTGTTTTTT
abundance: .; v_gene: TRBV5-8; d_gene: .; j_gene: TRBJ2-7; CDR3aa: CASSLAPGSTYEQYF; CDR3nt: TGTGCCAGCAGCTTGGCCCCGGGTTCAACCTACGAGCAGTACTTC
abundance: .; v_gene: TRBV6-5; d_gene: TRBD2; j_gene: TRBJ2-7; CDR3aa: CASSPTSGGAYEQYF; CDR3nt: TGTGCCAGCAGTCCAACTAGCGGGGGGGCCTACGAGCAGTACTTC
abundance: .; v_gene: TRBV7-3; d_gene: .; j_gene: TRBJ2-3; CDR3aa: CASSPRWDLYSTDTQYF; CDR3nt: TGTGCCAGCAGCCCGCGATGGGACTTATATAGCACAGATACGCAGTATTTT
abundance: .; v_gene: TRBV7-7; d_gene: TRBD2; j_gene: TRBJ2-1; CDR3aa: CASSLTSGGLYNEQFF; CDR3nt: TGTGCCAGCAGCCTAACTAGCGGGGGGCTTTACAATGAGCAGTTCTTC
abundance: .; v_gene: TRBV10-3; d_gene: .; j_gene: TRBJ2-7; CDR3aa: CASSLGNDDEQYF; CDR3nt: TGTGCCTCGTCCCTCGGGAACGACGACGAGCAGTACTTC
abundance: .; v_gene: TRBV29-1; d_gene: TRBD2; j_gene: TRBJ2-2; CDR3aa: CSVLLAGYTGELFF; CDR3nt: TGCAGCGTCTTACTAGCGGGGTACACCGGGGAGCTGTTTTTT
abundance: once; v_gene: TRBV19; d_gene: .; j_gene: TRBJ2-1; CDR3aa: CASSPLLESYNEQFF; CDR3nt: TGTGCCAGTAGCCCCTTATTGGAGTCCTACAATGAGCAGTTCTTC
abundance: .; v_gene: TRBV29-1; d_gene: .; j_gene: TRBJ2-2; CDR3aa: CSVDSGNTGELFF; CDR3nt: TGCAGCGTCGATAGCGGGAACACCGGGGAGCTGTTTTTT
abundance: once; v_gene: TRBV19; d_gene: .; j_gene: TRBJ2-7; CDR3aa: CASSGGGPYEQYF; CDR3nt: TGTGCCAGTAGCGGCGGGGGCCCTTACGAGCAGTACTTC
abundance: .; v_gene: TRBV28; d_gene: .; j_gene: TRBJ1-3; CDR3aa: CASSLWGKQALSGNTIYF; CDR3nt: TGTGCCAGCAGTTTATGGGGGAAACAGGCACTCTCTGGAAACACCATATATTTT
abundance: .; v_gene: TRBV7-7; d_gene: TRBD1; j_gene: TRBJ2-5; CDR3aa: CASSPGTVKAQYF; CDR3nt: TGTGCTAGCAGCCCAGGGACAGTAAAGGCCCAGTACTTC